This record covers a single T cell receptor beta chain. Its target is unknown. This record comes from a study of blood T cells in healthy people across ages. Study-wide results and limits: Long-lived and aged donors differed, with more naive CD4+ cells and higher diversity in the long-lived. TCR beta diversity per million T cells fell roughly linearly with age.

The V end was cut by 4 bases, the J end by 0 bases, with 6 bases between. Looked up from germline, CDR1 is SGHTA and CDR2 is FQGNSA. The CDR3 extends over 13 amino acids. With a J-beta primer mix and a sample-barcoded 5' primer, a second PCR ran about 7 to 12 cycles. TCRdb ran MiXCR on the 5' RACE reads and lists one entry per CDR3 protein. Among approximately 2,000,000 distinct CDR3 sequences listed, roughly two fifths were seen once. The clonotype comes from a human donor in good health. The sequenced material came from blood. The V and J genes are TRBV7-2 and TRBJ2-5, with unresolved D. CDR3 sequence: CASSSTNQETQYF. The CDR3 nucleotides are TGTGCCAGCAGCTCGACGAACCAAGAGACCCAGTACTTC.